The 11 T cell receptor beta chains reported below all come from one sample, sequenced in a study of siplizumab effects on memory and regulatory T cells. Assay used: immunoSEQ multiplex PCR; TCRdb lists only in-frame clones, some missing. The sample has more than 85,000 clones, about 94% seen once. The sequencing input was CD4+ T cells sorted from blood. These receptors all come from a human donor in good health.

The J gene is TRBJ2-3, the V gene TRBV10-1; 11 bases map to TRBD2. The CDR3 extends over 17 amino acids. The trim removed 4 bases at V and 2 bases at J, leaving 8 bases unmatched. Germline CDR1 reads WNHNN; CDR2 reads SYGVQD (reference sequence). The CDR3 sequence is CASSGLAGWSDTDTQYF. CDR3 in DNA: TGCGCCAGCAGTGGACTAGCGGGATGGAGCGACACAGATACGCAGTATTTT.

The chain's CDR3 is CSYESLRTRDRPDTQYF. CDR3 sequence (DNA): TGCAGCTACGAATCCTTGAGGACTAGAGATCGTCCAGATACGCAGTATTTT. The chain uses TRBV29-1 and TRBJ2-3; 7 bases fit TRBD2. CDR1 is SQVTM, CDR2 ANQGSEA, per germline. CDR3 length equals 17 residues. V was pared by 8 bases and J by 4 bases, with 21 bases of the junction left unmatched.

The rearrangement joins TRBV5-1 to TRBJ1-2; the match to TRBD1 covers 11 bases. CDR3 length: 14 residues. Germline trimming cut 4 bases from V and 4 bases from J; bases unmatched to any gene: 3. In germline, CDR1 is SGHRS, CDR2 YFSETQ. The CDR3 spells CASSGTGGIYGYTF. The DNA for the CDR3 is TGCGCCAGCAGCGGGACAGGGGGTATCTATGGCTACACCTTC.

The chain has TRBV14 and TRBJ1-1, with a weak D call TRBD1 (5 bases). Germline CDR1 reads SGHDN; CDR2 reads FVKESK. The CDR3 contains 17 residues. V lost 0 bases and J 6 bases, leaving 20 bases between the germline ends. CDR3 loop: CASSQDLGRAGRAEAFF. In nucleotides, the CDR3 is TGTGCCAGCAGCCAAGATTTAGGCCGCGCGGGGCGTGCTGAAGCTTTCTTT.

The chain carries TRBV7-3 and TRBJ2-3; D gene ambiguous. This CDR3 region has 15 residues. CDR1 is SGHTA and CDR2 is FQGTGA in the germline V gene. Trimming took off 8 bases at V and 0 bases at J, with 15 bases between the two ends. The CDR3 DNA is TGTGCCAGCCGTCGGTTACCTTCTAGCACAGATACGCAGTATTTT. It yields the protein CASRRLPSSTDTQYF.

The chain has TRBV11-2 and TRBJ2-1; the D gene could be TRBD1 or TRBD2 (6 bases each). The CDR3 covers 14 residues. Germline V gene data show CDR1 as SGHAT and CDR2 as FQNNGV. Trimming removed 5 bases from V and 9 bases from J, with 17 bases in between. CDR3 nucleotide sequence: TGTGCCAGCAGCCGTGGCGGAGGGGGTGGTGAGCAGTTCTTC. As protein: CASSRGGGGGEQFF.

The chain employs TRBV30 and TRBJ1-1, with D tentatively TRBD1 (5 bases). The CDR3 is 12 amino acids. The germline CDR1 and CDR2 sequences are GTSNPN and SVGIG (reference sequence). V was shortened by 5 bases and J by 3 bases, with 10 bases between the two germline ends. CDR3: CAWAQDYTEAFF. DNA of the CDR3: TGTGCCTGGGCACAGGATTACACTGAAGCTTTCTTT.

The rearrangement joins TRBV18 to TRBJ2-7; perhaps TRBD2 as D (7 bases). This CDR3 spans 18 amino acids. Germline-derived CDR1 and CDR2 are KGHSH and LQKENI. The germline V and J ends were trimmed by 3 bases and 4 bases, with 25 bases remaining between them. Here the CDR3 DNA reads TGTGCCAGCTCACCGACCCACGGGGGGCAGGGGAGAGGGTACGAGCAGTACTTC. Protein: CASSPTHGGQGRGYEQYF. The variable domain in full, completed from reference TRBV18 and TRBJ2-7, reads NAGVMQNPRHLVRRRGQEARLRCSPMKGHSHVYWYRQLPEEGLKFMVYLQKENIIDESGMPKERFSAEFPKEGPSILRIQQVVRGDSAAYFCASSPTHGGQGRGYEQYFGPGTRLTVT.

The chain carries TRBV6-5 and TRBJ1-1, with no clear D. Germline V gene data show CDR1 as MNHEY and CDR2 as SVGAGI. The CDR3 has 14 amino acids. Trimming took off 6 bases at V and 10 bases at J, with 21 bases between the two ends. The CDR3 here is CASSHSESAYGAFF. CDR3 nucleotides: TGTGCCAGCAGCCACTCCGAATCCGCATACGGAGCTTTCTTT.

The chain carries TRBV6-6 and TRBJ1-1, with a possible D match to TRBD1 (6 bases). Germline V gene data show CDR1 as MNHNY and CDR2 as SVGAGI (reference sequence). This CDR3 is built from 12 residues. V dropped 6 bases and J dropped 8 bases, with 13 bases sitting between them. CDR3 DNA sequence: TGTGCCAGCAGCAGAGGTGGACAGGAAGCTTTCTTT. It encodes CASSRGGQEAFF.

The J gene is TRBJ2-7, the V gene TRBV9; tentatively, D is TRBD2 (6 bases). V was shortened by 5 bases and J by 4 bases, with 19 bases between the two germline ends. Germline V gene data show CDR1 as SGDLS and CDR2 as YYNGEE. This CDR3 is built from 15 residues. The CDR3 sequence is CASSAGQFGRYEQYF. The DNA for the CDR3 is TGTGCCAGCAGTGCCGGTCAGTTTGGGAGGTACGAGCAGTACTTC.